The 12 T cell receptor beta chains given below trace back to one sample, sequenced in a study of cytotoxic CD8 clonotypes in ibrutinib-treated CLL (dated by TCRdb to the early 2020s). Libraries were constructed by the immunoSEQ multiplex PCR assay. TCRdb carries this immuneACCESS record with in-frame sequences only. Its versions omit some clonotypes, under half of them owing to an unresolved V gene in the studies checked, with the rest unexplained. For this sample there are about 300,000 clones; 60% to 80% appear just once. Approximately 5.1% of the sample belongs to the ten largest clones. Taken with the paper, the label for time point translates to: progressive disease on ibrutinib. The sample here was PBMCs, taken at disease progression, from a patient treated with ibrutinib. All receptors derive from a human donor with chronic lymphocytic leukemia.

The chain recombines TRBV6-5 with TRBJ1-1, with D hard to call. The CDR3 is 13 residues long. Germline lookup yields CDR1 MNHEY and CDR2 SVGAGI. V lost 5 bases to trimming and J lost 4 bases, with 11 bases between them. The CDR3 coding sequence is TGTGCCAGCAGTCACGGGAGTTCCACTGAAGCTTTCTTT. Amino acid sequence: CASSHGSSTEAFF.

In the case of this clone: Other DNA sequences from this sample encode an identical CDR3 as well. The chain couples TRBV11-2 to TRBJ2-1; no clear D gene. CDR3 length: 13 residues. Looked up from germline, CDR1 is SGHAT and CDR2 is FQNNGV. The V gene lost 1 base and the J gene lost 3 bases, with 4 bases spanning the gap. The CDR3 region is CASSLGVYNEQFF. The CDR3 DNA follows: TGTGCCAGCAGCTTAGGAGTCTACAATGAGCAGTTCTTC.

This chain links TRBV4-1 with TRBJ2-5, with 11 positions matching TRBD2. The CDR3 loop spans 19 amino acids. V lost 0 bases to trimming and J lost 0 bases; unmatched junction nucleotides: 9. Per germline, CDR1 MGHRA and CDR2 YSYEKL. The CDR3 DNA reads TGCGCCAGCAGCCAAGATCTCACGGCTAGCGGGGGGTACCAAGAGACCCAGTACTTC. This translates into CASSQDLTASGGYQETQYF.

The V and J genes are TRBV19 and TRBJ2-3; 8 bases are shared with TRBD2. The trim removed 6 bases at V and 6 bases at J, leaving 8 bases unmatched. The CDR3 is made up of 14 amino acids. Germline values: CDR1 LNHDA, CDR2 SQIVND (reference sequence). CDR3 DNA sequence: TGTGCCAGTAGAATCGGGACTAGGTCTGATACGCAGTATTTT. Translation gives CASRIGTRSDTQYF.

The CDR3 loop is CASSLYSLRDNEQFF. Here the CDR3 DNA reads TGTGCCAGCAGCTTGTATTCCCTCCGCGACAATGAGCAGTTCTTC. V gene TRBV5-6 combines with J gene TRBJ2-1, with D hard to call. The ends were cut back, 1 base at V and 5 bases at J, with 13 bases in the middle. The CDR3 is 15 residues long. Germline V lookup: CDR1 SGHDT, CDR2 YYEEEE.

V usage is TRBV2 and J usage is TRBJ1-2; D is ambiguous. V was cut by 6 bases and J by 3 bases, with 14 bases left in between. The CDR3 has 14 residues. Looked up from germline, CDR1 is SNHLY and CDR2 is FYNNEI. The CDR3 loop is CASSTRSPYYGYTF. The DNA of the CDR3 is TGTGCCAGCAGCACTAGATCCCCCTACTATGGCTACACCTTC.

This chain connects TRBV9 to TRBJ1-1, with D hard to call. The CDR3 runs to 13 residues. Looked up from germline, CDR1 is SGDLS and CDR2 is YYNGEE. Trimming shortened V by 1 base and J by 5 bases, and 9 bases separated the two germline ends. As DNA, the CDR3 is TGTGCCAGCAGCGTAAGGGAGAGGACTGAAGCTTTCTTT. This translates into CASSVRERTEAFF.

The J gene is TRBJ2-7, the V gene TRBV6-5; tentative D call: TRBD2 (5 bases). Trimming stripped 2 bases from V and 4 bases from J, with 12 bases between. The germline V gene has CDR1 MNHEY and CDR2 SVGAGI. The length of the CDR3 is 14 residues. CDR3 in DNA: TGTGCCAGCAGTTACCGAGGACGGGAATACGAGCAGTACTTC. This sequence encodes CASSYRGREYEQYF.

The chain uses TRBV4-1 and TRBJ2-6; the D is unclear. CDR1 is MGHRA and CDR2 is YSYEKL in the germline V gene. This CDR3 is 14 amino acids long. The V end lost 1 base, the J end lost 3 bases, and 4 bases lay between the germline ends. The CDR3 spells CASSQVSGANVLTF. The CDR3 DNA reads TGCGCCAGCAGCCAAGTGAGTGGGGCCAACGTCCTGACTTTC.

This chain uses TRBV9 with TRBJ2-2; the D gene could be TRBD1 or TRBD2 (6 bases each). The CDR3 length is 16 residues. The germline V gene encodes CDR1 SGDLS and CDR2 YYNGEE. Trimming shortened V by 0 bases and J by 5 bases, and 14 bases separated the two germline ends. The CDR3 here is CASSVAPGAHTGELFF. The CDR3 region has the DNA TGTGCCAGCAGCGTAGCTCCGGGGGCGCATACCGGGGAGCTGTTTTTT.

The chain couples TRBV6-6 to TRBJ1-1; D remains unclear. The V gene lost 2 bases and the J gene lost 1 base, with 11 bases spanning the gap. Germline CDR1 MNHNY, CDR2 SVGAGI (reference sequence). This CDR3 contains 15 residues. The CDR3 region has the DNA TGTGCCAGCAGTTACGTCCTGGTCGGGAACACTGAAGCTTTCTTT. This gives the protein CASSYVLVGNTEAFF.

This clone was counted a single time. CDR3 coding DNA: TGTGCCAGCAGTGAATCTGGGGCAGCTAATGAAAAACTGTTTTTT. Encoded protein: CASSESGAANEKLFF. The chain uses TRBV2 and TRBJ1-4, with D possibly TRBD1 on 5 matching bases. This CDR3 spans 15 amino acids. The V end was cut by 2 bases, the J end by 3 bases, with 10 bases between. From germline, CDR1 is SNHLY and CDR2 FYNNEI.